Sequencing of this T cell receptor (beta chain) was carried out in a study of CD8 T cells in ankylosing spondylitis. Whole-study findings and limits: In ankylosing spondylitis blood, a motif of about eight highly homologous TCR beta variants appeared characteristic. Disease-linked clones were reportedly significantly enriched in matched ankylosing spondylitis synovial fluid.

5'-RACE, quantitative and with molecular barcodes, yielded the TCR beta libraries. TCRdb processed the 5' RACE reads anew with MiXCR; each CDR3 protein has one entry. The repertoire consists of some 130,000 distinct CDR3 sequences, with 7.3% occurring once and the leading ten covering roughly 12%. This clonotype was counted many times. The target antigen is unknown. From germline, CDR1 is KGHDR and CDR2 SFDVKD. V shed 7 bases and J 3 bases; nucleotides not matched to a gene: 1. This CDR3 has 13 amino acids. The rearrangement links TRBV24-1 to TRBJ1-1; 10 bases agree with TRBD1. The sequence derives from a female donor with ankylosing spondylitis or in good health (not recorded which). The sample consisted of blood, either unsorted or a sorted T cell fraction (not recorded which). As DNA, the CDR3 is TGTGCCACCAGGGACAGGGGGGACACTGAAGCTTTCTTT. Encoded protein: CATRDRGDTEAFF.